This T cell receptor beta chain emerged from a study of blood T cell repertoires in COVID-19. Original handling: Amplification from reference gene primers served as the basis for estimated nucleated cell counts. Clones were sequenced by immunoSEQ multiplex PCR, and TCRdb holds only the in-frame ones, with some missing. Clonal size and the V and J genes are those of that table, whereas D and trimming came from the DNA. The sample has 150,000 to 180,000 clones; about 86% are singletons. CDR3 length: 15 residues. With 0 bases clipped from V and 4 bases from J, the junction kept 5 bases outside the gene matches. CDR1 is SGHVS and CDR2 is FNYEAQ in the germline V gene.

The chain carries TRBV7-6 and TRBJ1-2, with 7 bases fitting TRBD1. The sample consisted of peripheral blood. The source of this sequence is an older woman with acute or convalescent COVID-19. The DNA for the CDR3 is TGTGCCAGCAGCTTAGCTCCCGGGACAGCCTATGGCTACACCTTC. This translates into CASSLAPGTAYGYTF.